This T cell receptor beta chain emerged from a study of cytomegalovirus exposure and HLA in healthy donors. Study observations and caveats: Earlier findings revealed that most TCR beta V segments proved productive either about 90% or about 30% of the time.

Turning to this clone: Its antigen is unidentified.

The PCR was carried out with 60 Vbeta primers and 13 Jbeta primers. Data came from immunoSEQ multiplex PCR; TCRdb stores just in-frame clones and leaves some out. The sample has about 72,000 clones; about 80% are singletons. The receptor was isolated from a man aged 35 to 55 in good health and CMV-seronegative. Source material: PBMCs.

The chain's CDR3 is CASSRKDQGADTGELFF. The CDR3 DNA reads TGCGCCAGCAGCCGAAAGGATCAGGGGGCGGACACCGGGGAGCTGTTTTTT. The V gene is TRBV4-1, the J gene TRBJ2-2; 8 bases line up with TRBD1. V trimming: 4 bases; J trimming: 3 bases; junction bases outside the gene matches: 10. This CDR3 contains 17 residues. Germline V gives CDR1 MGHRA, CDR2 YSYEKL.